The rows below give T cell receptor beta chains drawn from one sample of a study of cytomegalovirus exposure and HLA in healthy donors. Generated by immunoSEQ multiplex PCR, the TCRdb table keeps only in-frame clones and is missing some. The table lists about 110,000 clones, roughly 80% of them singletons. The sample consisted of PBMCs. All receptors derive from a young man in good health and CMV-seropositive. Both conserved end residues are part of each CDR3.

v_call	j_call	cdr3_aa
TRBV7-9	TRBJ1-5	CASSLDGNQPQHF
TRBV19	TRBJ1-1	CASSTGDSRNTEAFF
TRBV28	TRBJ2-1	CASSFRSSYNEQFF
TRBV6-5	TRBJ2-7	CASRGGGTYEQYF
TRBV2	-	CASSDGGGGYEQYF
TRBV7-2	TRBJ2-7	CASSTIGVNEQYF
TRBV11-3	TRBJ1-1	CASSQSRLEEGAFF
TRBV6-6	TRBJ1-2	CASSDRGLDGYTF
TRBV5-6	TRBJ1-1	CASTDQMQGWNTEAFF
TRBV30	TRBJ2-3	CAWSVEGQVLDTQYF
TRBV7-9	TRBJ1-2	CASSGAGGF
TRBV11-2	TRBJ1-2	CASSLNREGGYTF
TRBV5-1	TRBJ2-3	CASSISGGAEGTDTQYF
TRBV5-1	TRBJ2-1	CASSWTGTSGLNEQFF
TRBV19	TRBJ2-3	CASSPQYPLFVAETSTDTQYF
TRBV11-3	TRBJ2-3	CASSPGTASTDTQYF
TRBV11-2	-	CASSLSSYEQYF
TRBV18	TRBJ1-2	CASTISGIYGYTF
TRBV7-2	TRBJ2-3	CASSLARRAGARTDTQYF
TRBV19	TRBJ2-1	CASSILGTATNEQFF
TRBV11-3	TRBJ2-3	CASSQQGGGTDTQYF
TRBV18	TRBJ2-7	CASSPQGDRSPEQYF
TRBV7-2	TRBJ2-1	CASSHRGVEGPDEQFF
TRBV19	TRBJ1-2	CASSVMGQRGYTF
TRBV10-3	TRBJ2-2	CAIREQGGTTGELFF
TRBV7-3	TRBJ2-1	CASSLTRAGGNNEQFF
TRBV27	TRBJ2-5	CAGGETQYF
TRBV6-5	TRBJ2-7	CASSPGTVGSYEQYF
TRBV5-6	TRBJ1-1	CASSLGGRMNTEAFF
TRBV12-5	TRBJ1-4	CASGPSGYNEKLFF
TRBV7-9	TRBJ1-6	CASSLVGGWGQGDNSPLHF
TRBV7-9	TRBJ2-5	CASSPRGSETQYF
TRBV6-6	TRBJ2-3	CASLSGVSDTQYF
TRBV5-1	TRBJ2-7	CASSLRTGGSGEQYF
TRBV10-2	TRBJ2-5	CASSEAEKETQYF
TRBV19	TRBJ1-1	CASSQTGMNTEAFF